These 21 T cell receptor beta chains originate from one sample sequenced in a study of CD4 T cells in relation to SARS-CoV-2 and coronaviruses. The data were produced by immunoSEQ multiplex PCR, yet TCRdb's version contains in-frame clones alone and is incomplete. The sample has under 20,000 clones; just over 75% are singletons. No antigen has been assigned to these receptors. CD4+ T cells from unexposed donors were obtained before the COVID-19 pandemic (2011-2018). After 10 to 11 days of culture, CD4+ T cells were isolated. Sequenced material: CD4+ T cells from PBMCs, cultured in vitro. These receptors originate from a human donor in good health.

V usage is TRBV27 and J usage is TRBJ1-1; D not resolved. Germline V lookup: CDR1 MNHEY, CDR2 SMNVEV (reference sequence). The CDR3 runs 14 residues. V dropped 5 bases and J dropped 2 bases, with 12 bases sitting between them. DNA of the CDR3: TGTGCCAGCAGTCCCCGACGGGAAAACACTGAAGCTTTCTTT. The encoded protein is CASSPRRENTEAFF.

The genes are TRBV19 and TRBJ1-1; no clear D. The V gene lost 4 bases and the J gene lost 8 bases, with 14 bases spanning the gap. This CDR3 spans 13 amino acids. Germline V gene data show CDR1 as LNHDA and CDR2 as SQIVND (reference sequence). As DNA, the CDR3 is TGTGCCAGTAGTACGACGCCAAGTTTCGAAGCTTTCTTT. This gives the protein CASSTTPSFEAFF.

Comment on this clone: In the same sample, other DNA sequences code for this CDR3. The chain has TRBV7-2 and TRBJ2-7, with a weak D call TRBD1 (6 bases). Trimming shortened V by 2 bases and J by 4 bases, and 6 bases separated the two germline ends. Germline V CDR1 and CDR2: SGHTA, FQGNSA. CDR3 length: 12 residues. The CDR3 spells CASSLQGYEQYF. The CDR3 DNA follows: TGTGCCAGCAGCTTACAGGGGTACGAGCAGTACTTC.

The V gene is TRBV3-1 (or the pseudogene TRBV3-2), the J gene TRBJ2-7; 7 bases map to TRBD1. The V gene end was trimmed by 4 bases and the J gene end by 7 bases; junction bases not matched to a gene: 22. Germline lookup yields CDR1 LGHDT and CDR2 YNNKEL (reference sequence). The CDR3 has 18 residues. In DNA, the CDR3 is TGTGCCAGCAGCCCCCCGGGACAGCCCTTATTTTCGGTCGGAGAGCAGTACTTC. Translation gives CASSPPGQPLFSVGEQYF.

This clone was picked up one time. CDR3 in DNA: TGTGCCAGCTCAGCGGGGAGCTACGAGCAGTACTTC. Protein: CASSAGSYEQYF. The chain couples TRBV14 to TRBJ2-7, with TRBD2 matching over 7 bases. The CDR3 covers 12 residues. V lost 8 bases and J lost 3; bases outside the gene matches: 4. Per germline, CDR1 SGHDN and CDR2 FVKESK.

This rearrangement joins TRBV4-3 to TRBJ1-1; no clear D. This CDR3 spans 14 amino acids. V was cut by 2 bases and J by 1 base, with 8 bases left in between. CDR1 is LGHNA, CDR2 YSLEER, per germline. The CDR3 here is CASSQIVTNTEAFF. CDR3 DNA: TGCGCCAGCAGCCAAATCGTCACGAACACTGAAGCTTTCTTT.

This chain uses TRBV27 with TRBJ2-3; D possibly corresponds to TRBD2 (5 bases). CDR3 length: 11 amino acids. The ends were cut back, 5 bases at V and 8 bases at J, with 8 bases in the middle. Germline V gene sequence: CDR1 MNHEY, CDR2 SMNVEV (reference sequence). The CDR3 coding sequence is TGTGCCAGCAGTACTAGATTTACGCAGTATTTT. This sequence encodes CASSTRFTQYF.

V usage is TRBV10-3 and J usage is TRBJ2-3; 7 bases are shared with TRBD2. The ends lost 4 bases at V and 1 base at J; junction bases unmatched: 14. Germline V gene sequence: CDR1 ENHRY, CDR2 SYGVKD. This CDR3 region has 18 residues. In nucleotides, the CDR3 is TGTGCCATCAGTGTCTCGCCGGGACTAAGTTTGGGCACAGATACGCAGTATTTT. Amino acid sequence: CAISVSPGLSLGTDTQYF.

This clone was detected only a few times. This chain links TRBV3-1 (or the pseudogene TRBV3-2) with TRBJ1-3; 7 bases map to TRBD1. This CDR3 region has 15 residues. Trimming removed 0 bases from V and 4 bases from J; junction bases left unmatched: 3. Germline values: CDR1 LGHDT, CDR2 YNNKEL (reference sequence). CDR3 sequence: CASSQDATGGNTIYF. In DNA, the CDR3 is TGTGCCAGCAGCCAAGACGCGACAGGGGGAAACACCATATATTTT.

This clone was recorded only once. The gene calls are TRBV5-4 and TRBJ1-1; TRBD1 is a possible D gene (6 bases). Germline V CDR1 and CDR2: SGHNT, YYREEE (reference sequence). V was clipped by 5 bases and J by 5 bases, with 16 bases between them. The length of the CDR3 is 14 residues. The CDR3 bases are TGTGCCAGCAGGGCGCTCGGGGGCAAGACTGAAGCTTTCTTT. Protein sequence: CASRALGGKTEAFF.

There are a few counts of this clone. The chain links TRBV19 to TRBJ2-2; D gene unclear. V was clipped by 8 bases and J by 5 bases, with 9 bases between them. The CDR3 loop spans 12 amino acids. Germline V gives CDR1 LNHDA, CDR2 SQIVND (reference sequence). Here the CDR3 reads CASLARTGELFF. CDR3 DNA: TGTGCCAGTCTGGCGCGGACCGGGGAGCTGTTTTTT.

By share of the sample, this clone is medium-sized. The J gene is TRBJ2-6, the V gene TRBV6-2 or TRBV6-3; 9 bases line up with TRBD1. This CDR3 has 18 amino acids. Germline CDR1 MNHEY, CDR2 SVGEGT. Losses at the gene ends were 4 bases for V and 0 bases for J; bases not matched to a gene: 7. Here the CDR3 DNA reads TGTGCCAGCAGTTCTCCGGGACAGGGCGGCTCTGGGGCCAACGTCCTGACTTTC. As protein: CASSSPGQGGSGANVLTF.

This chain uses TRBV9 with TRBJ1-2, with 8 bases matching TRBD1. The trim removed 3 bases at V and 8 bases at J, leaving 9 bases unmatched. The CDR3 runs 14 residues. CDR1 and CDR2 from the germline V gene are SGDLS and YYNGEE. The CDR3 nucleotides read TGTGCCAGCAGCGCCGGACAGGGCGCACGGGGCTACACCTTC. This gives the protein CASSAGQGARGYTF.

The chain is built from TRBV19 and TRBJ1-4, with 8 bases fitting TRBD1. This CDR3 is 14 amino acids long. The V gene end was trimmed by 9 bases and the J gene end by 8 bases; junction bases not matched to a gene: 11. The V gene's germline CDR1 is LNHDA and CDR2 SQIVND (reference sequence). The CDR3 coding sequence is TGTGCCAGCCCACCCAAACAGGGGGTCGAAAAACTGTTTTTT. Amino acid sequence: CASPPKQGVEKLFF.

The genes are TRBV5-8 and TRBJ2-2; 9 nucleotides align to TRBD2. The CDR3 sequence is 18 residues long. Germline values: CDR1 SGHTS, CDR2 YDEGEE. J lost 7 bases, V lost 1 base, and 14 bases had no gene match. Written as DNA, the CDR3 is TGTGCCAGCAGCTTGCCGAGACTAGCGGTATATGAAGGCGGGGAGCTGTTTTTT. Translation: CASSLPRLAVYEGGELFF.

This chain links TRBV3-1 (or the pseudogene TRBV3-2) with TRBJ1-2, with a tentative D call TRBD1 (5 bases). Germline CDR1 and CDR2: LGHDT and YNNKEL (reference sequence). The CDR3 sequence is 14 residues long. V was clipped by 10 bases and J by 4 bases, with 19 bases between them. CDR3 amino acids: CATSMQEGLYGYTF. The CDR3 nucleotides read TGTGCCACCTCTATGCAGGAGGGGCTCTATGGCTACACCTTC.

The V gene is TRBV7-3, the J gene TRBJ2-2; TRBD2 matches at 11 bases. This CDR3 spans 16 amino acids. Germline assignment: CDR1 SGHTA and CDR2 FQGTGA. The ends lost 4 bases at V and 5 bases at J; junction bases unmatched: 6. The DNA of the CDR3 is TGTGCCAGCAGCTCCGGGCTAGCGGGAGGTACCGGGGAGCTGTTTTTT. It specifies CASSSGLAGGTGELFF.

This sequence joins TRBV12-5 and TRBJ2-7; tentative D call: TRBD1 (6 bases). Germline V gene lookup returns CDR1 LGHNT and CDR2 FRNRAP. CDR3 length: 17 amino acids. V was trimmed by 1 base and J by 0 bases, leaving 16 bases between them. The CDR3 loop reads CASGLGGTRGDSYEQYF. CDR3 sequence (DNA): TGTGCTAGTGGTTTGGGGGGGACAAGGGGAGACTCCTACGAGCAGTACTTC.

The rearrangement joins TRBV6-5 to TRBJ1-2; 7 nucleotides align to TRBD1. CDR1 and CDR2 (germline): MNHEY, SVGAGI. Trimming cost V 6 bases and J 5 bases; bases outside gene matches: 12. CDR3 length equals 15 residues. CDR3 in DNA: TGTGCCAGCAGCCCAGGGGGGGCGGTGAGGTATGGCTACACCTTC. Translated: CASSPGGAVRYGYTF.

The chain couples TRBV4-1 to TRBJ2-1; the match to TRBD2 covers 14 bases. The CDR3 is 15 residues long. Germline CDR1 is MGHRA and CDR2 is YSYEKL. The ends lost 4 bases at V and 9 bases at J; junction bases unmatched: 5. The CDR3 loop is CASSRLGTSGSEQFF. CDR3 nucleotide sequence: TGCGCCAGCAGCCGCCTCGGGACTAGCGGGAGTGAGCAGTTCTTC.

The J gene is TRBJ1-5, the V gene TRBV10-3; D is perhaps TRBD1 (6 bases). Per the germline V gene, CDR1 is ENHRY and CDR2 is SYGVKD. The CDR3 loop spans 16 amino acids. V lost 7 bases, J lost 6 bases, and 22 bases lay in between. As DNA, the CDR3 is TGTGCCATCATCCTCGGGGGGGCAGGGGTAAGTCAGCCCCAGCATTTT. It translates to CAIILGGAGVSQPQHF.